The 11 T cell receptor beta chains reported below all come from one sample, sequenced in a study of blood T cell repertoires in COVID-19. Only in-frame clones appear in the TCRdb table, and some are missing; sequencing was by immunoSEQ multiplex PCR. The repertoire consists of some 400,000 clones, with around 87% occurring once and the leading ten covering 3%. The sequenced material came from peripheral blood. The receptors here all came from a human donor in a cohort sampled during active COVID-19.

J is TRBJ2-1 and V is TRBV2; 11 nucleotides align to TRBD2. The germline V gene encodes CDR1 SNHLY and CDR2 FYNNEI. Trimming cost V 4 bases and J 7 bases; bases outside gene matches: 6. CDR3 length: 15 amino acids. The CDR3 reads CASSGRSGRVNEQFF. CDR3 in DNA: TGTGCCAGCAGTGGTCGTAGCGGGAGGGTAAATGAGCAGTTCTTC.

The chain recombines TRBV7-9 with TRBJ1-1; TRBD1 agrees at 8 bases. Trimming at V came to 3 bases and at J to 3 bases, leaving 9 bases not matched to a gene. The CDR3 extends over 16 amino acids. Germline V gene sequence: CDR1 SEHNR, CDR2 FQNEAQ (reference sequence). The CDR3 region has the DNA TGTGCCAGCAGCTTCTATCAGGGGGCGTTCGACACTGAAGCTTTCTTT. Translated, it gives CASSFYQGAFDTEAFF.

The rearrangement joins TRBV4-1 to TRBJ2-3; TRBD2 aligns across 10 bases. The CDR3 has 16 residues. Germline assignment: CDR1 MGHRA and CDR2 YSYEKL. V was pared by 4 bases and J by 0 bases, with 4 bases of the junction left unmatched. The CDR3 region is CASSRAGGLSTDTQYF. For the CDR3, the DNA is TGCGCCAGCAGCCGAGCGGGGGGGCTAAGCACAGATACGCAGTATTTT.

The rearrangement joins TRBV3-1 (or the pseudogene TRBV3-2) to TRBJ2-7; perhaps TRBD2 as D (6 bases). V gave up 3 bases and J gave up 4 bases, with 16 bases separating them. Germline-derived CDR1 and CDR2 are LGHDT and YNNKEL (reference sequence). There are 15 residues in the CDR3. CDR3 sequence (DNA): TGTGCCAGCAGCCATCGCGGGCGGGATAGGTACGAGCAGTACTTC. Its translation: CASSHRGRDRYEQYF.

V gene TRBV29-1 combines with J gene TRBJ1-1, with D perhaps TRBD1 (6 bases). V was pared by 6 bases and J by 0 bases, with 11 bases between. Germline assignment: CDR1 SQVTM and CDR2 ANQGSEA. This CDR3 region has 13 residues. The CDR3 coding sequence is TGCAGCGTCAGGACAGATATGAACACTGAAGCTTTCTTT. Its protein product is CSVRTDMNTEAFF. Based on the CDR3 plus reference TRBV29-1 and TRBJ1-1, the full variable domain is SAVISQKPSRDICQRGTSLTIQCQVDSQVTMMFWYRQQPGQSLTLIATANQGSEATYESGFVIDKFPISRPNLTFSTLTVSNMSPEDSSIYLCSVRTDMNTEAFFGQGTRLTVV.

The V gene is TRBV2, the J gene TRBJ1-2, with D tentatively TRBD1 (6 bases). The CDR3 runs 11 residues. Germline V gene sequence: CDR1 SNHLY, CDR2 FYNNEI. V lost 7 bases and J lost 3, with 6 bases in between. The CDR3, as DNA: TGTGCCAGCACAGGGGACTATGGCTACACCTTC. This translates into CASTGDYGYTF.

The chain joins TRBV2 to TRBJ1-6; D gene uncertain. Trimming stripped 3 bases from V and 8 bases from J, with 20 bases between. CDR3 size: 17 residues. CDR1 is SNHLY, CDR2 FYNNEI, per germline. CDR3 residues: CASSDERVAHGDSPLHF. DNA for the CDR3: TGTGCCAGCAGTGACGAACGGGTGGCGCACGGAGATTCACCCCTCCACTTT. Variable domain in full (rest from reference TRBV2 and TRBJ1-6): EPEVTQTPSHQVTQMGQEVILRCVPISNHLYFYWYRQILGQKVEFLVSFYNNEISEKSEIFDDQFSVERPDGSNFTLKIRSTKLEDSAMYFCASSDERVAHGDSPLHFGNGTRLTVT.

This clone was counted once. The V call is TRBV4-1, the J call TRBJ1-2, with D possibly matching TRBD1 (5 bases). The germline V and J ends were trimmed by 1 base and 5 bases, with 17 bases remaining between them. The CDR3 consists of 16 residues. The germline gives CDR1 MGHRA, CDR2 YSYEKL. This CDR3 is CASSQGGRGLGYGYTF. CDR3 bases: TGCGCCAGCAGCCAAGGGGGAAGGGGACTGGGATATGGCTACACCTTC.

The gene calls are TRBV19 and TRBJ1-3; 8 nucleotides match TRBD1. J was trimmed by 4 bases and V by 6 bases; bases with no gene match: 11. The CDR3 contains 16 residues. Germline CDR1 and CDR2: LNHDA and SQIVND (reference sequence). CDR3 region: CASSTNGRGPGNTIYF. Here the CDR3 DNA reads TGTGCCAGTAGCACAAATGGCAGGGGGCCAGGAAACACCATATATTTT.

The CDR3 nucleotides read TGTGCCAGCAGCTCCGGGTCTCCTCCTAATCAGCCCCAGCATTTT. It encodes CASSSGSPPNQPQHF. The chain links TRBV6-6 to TRBJ1-5; no clear D. Deletions cut 6 bases from V and 4 bases from J, with 16 bases between. Germline-derived CDR1 and CDR2 are MNHNY and SVGAGI (reference sequence). This CDR3 has 15 residues.

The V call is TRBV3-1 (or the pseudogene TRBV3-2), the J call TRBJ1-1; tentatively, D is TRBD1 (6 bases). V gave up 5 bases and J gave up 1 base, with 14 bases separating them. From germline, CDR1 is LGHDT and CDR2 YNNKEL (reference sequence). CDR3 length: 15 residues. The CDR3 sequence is CASSYYREGNTEAFF. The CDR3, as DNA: TGTGCCAGCAGCTACTACAGGGAGGGGAACACTGAAGCTTTCTTT.